This TCR beta chain was documented in a study of T cells in Graves' hyperthyroidism and ophthalmopathy. Turning to the study itself: Specimen type is peripheral blood, collected at initial diagnosis prior to any treatment.

This clonotype has ten or more counts. Its matching antigen is unknown. General study results and limits: The blood repertoire included most of the expanded thyroid clonotypes above 0.001.

There were TCR beta CDR3 regions amplified from RNA transcripts. TCR CDR3 underwent first-round RT-PCR with the HTBI primer set. One entry per CDR3 protein, called by TCRdb with MiXCR from the multiplex PCR reads. The sample lists hundreds of thousands of distinct CDR3 sequences, 15% to 17% seen once, with just under 8% in the top ten. Germline CDR1 LNHDA, CDR2 SQIVND (reference sequence). This CDR3 has 13 amino acids. V was clipped by 1 base and J by 5 bases; unmatched bases: 0. This TCR derives from a woman aged 18-30 years with Graves' hyperthyroidism. The chain has TRBV19 and TRBJ2-7; 9 bases line up with TRBD2. Sequenced input: blood. The CDR3 loop is CASSIGLADEQYF. The CDR3 DNA is TGTGCCAGTAGTATAGGACTAGCGGACGAGCAGTACTTC.